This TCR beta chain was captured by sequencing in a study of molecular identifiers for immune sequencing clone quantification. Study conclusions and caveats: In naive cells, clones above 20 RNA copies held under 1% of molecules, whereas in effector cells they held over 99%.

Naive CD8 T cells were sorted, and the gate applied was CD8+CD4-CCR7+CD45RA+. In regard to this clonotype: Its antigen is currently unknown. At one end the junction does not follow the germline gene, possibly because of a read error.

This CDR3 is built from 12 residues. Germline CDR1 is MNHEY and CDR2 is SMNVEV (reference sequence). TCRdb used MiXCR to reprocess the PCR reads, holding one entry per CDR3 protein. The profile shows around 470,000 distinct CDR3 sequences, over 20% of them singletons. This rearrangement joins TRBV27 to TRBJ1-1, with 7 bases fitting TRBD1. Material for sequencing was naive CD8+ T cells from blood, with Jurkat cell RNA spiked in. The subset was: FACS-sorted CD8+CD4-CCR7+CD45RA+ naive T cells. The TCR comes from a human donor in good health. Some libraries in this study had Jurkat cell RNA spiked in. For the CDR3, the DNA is TGTACCAGCAGTTTATACAGGGGTGAAGCTTTCTTT. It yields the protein CTSSLYRGEAFF.